The present T cell receptor (beta chain) was sequenced within a study of neurological immune-mediated disorders. Study background: Of the approximately 34 patients with multiple sclerosis, roughly 30 had relapsing-remitting MS, whereas the remaining 3 had secondary progressive MS. Study-level findings and limits: Multiple sclerosis was found to have the least TCR clonal expansion, below healthy controls, and HTLV-1-associated myelopathy the most.

This clonotype came up many times. Its antigen is unknown. Template-switch 5'RACE cDNA synthesis added a 10-nucleotide unique molecular identifier. MiXCR was run by TCRdb on the 5' RACE reads, yielding one entry per CDR3 protein. The sample yields fewer than 85,000 distinct CDR3 sequences, 4.5% to 6.5% seen once. The CDR3 has 12 amino acids. The V gene lost 3 bases and the J gene lost 1 base, with 4 bases spanning the gap. CDR1 and CDR2 (germline): SGHRS, YFSETQ. The TCR comes from a woman aged 25-40 years with multiple sclerosis. The chain has TRBV5-1 and TRBJ1-1; D unclear. The sample consisted of PBMCs. The CDR3, as DNA: TGCGCCAGCAGCTGGGCGAACACTGAAGCTTTCTTT. It codes for CASSWANTEAFF.